This TCR beta chain was observed in a study of blood T cell repertoires in COVID-19. Study overall: Acute and convalescent COVID-19 samples came from the United States, Italy and Spain. PBMCs, B-cell-depleted T cells, or T cells provided the cDNA or gDNA that made up the material.

The CDR3 spans 14 residues. Trimming cost V 1 base and J 2 bases, with 8 bases left between them. The germline gives CDR1 KGHSH, CDR2 LQKENI. The authors' processing: Amplification of reference gene primers provided the estimated nucleated cell counts. Assay used: immunoSEQ multiplex PCR; TCRdb lists only in-frame clones, some missing. V and J calls and clone size are given by that table; D and trimming were obtained from the DNA. The sample has more than 55,000 clones, about 90% seen once; the top ten hold 4.4%. The specimen was peripheral blood. V and J are TRBV18 and TRBJ2-5; the D is unclear. The sequence came from a man between 45 and 60 years old with active COVID-19. As DNA, the CDR3 is TGTGCCAGCTCACCACTAGCTATTCAAGAGACCCAGTACTTC. Translation: CASSPLAIQETQYF.